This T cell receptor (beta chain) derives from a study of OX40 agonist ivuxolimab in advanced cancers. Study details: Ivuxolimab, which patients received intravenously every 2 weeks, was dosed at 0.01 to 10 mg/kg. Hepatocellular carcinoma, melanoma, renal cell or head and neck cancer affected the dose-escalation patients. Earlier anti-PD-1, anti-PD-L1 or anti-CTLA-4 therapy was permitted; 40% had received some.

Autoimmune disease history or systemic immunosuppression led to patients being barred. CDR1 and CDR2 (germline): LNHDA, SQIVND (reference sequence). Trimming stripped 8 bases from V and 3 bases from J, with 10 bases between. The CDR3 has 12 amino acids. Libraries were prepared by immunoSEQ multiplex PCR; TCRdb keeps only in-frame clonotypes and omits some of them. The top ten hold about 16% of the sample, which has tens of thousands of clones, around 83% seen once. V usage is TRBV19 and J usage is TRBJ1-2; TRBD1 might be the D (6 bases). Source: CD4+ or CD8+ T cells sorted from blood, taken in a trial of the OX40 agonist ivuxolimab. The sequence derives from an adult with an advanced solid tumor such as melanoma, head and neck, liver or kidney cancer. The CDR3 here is CASVTGYYGYTF. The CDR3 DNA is TGTGCCAGTGTTACAGGGTACTATGGCTACACCTTC.